This paragraph reports one TCR beta chain. Authors' processing steps: Reference gene primer amplification yielded estimated nucleated cell counts. Produced via immunoSEQ multiplex PCR; TCRdb's table is partial and in-frame only. V, J and clone size are taken as reported in that table, and D and trimming were inferred from the DNA itself. The sample carries around 150,000 clones, about 74% recorded once. These data come from a study of blood T cell repertoires in COVID-19. Study-level background: Collection of acute and convalescent COVID-19 samples took place in the United States, Italy and Spain. From T cells, B-cell-depleted T cells, or PBMCs came the material, which was cDNA or gDNA.

Trimming took 3 bases from V and 5 from J; bases not matched to a gene: 9. The CDR3 spans 16 residues. Germline CDR1 SEHNR, CDR2 FQNEAQ (reference sequence). This receptor was obtained from a man aged 55 to 70 with acute or convalescent COVID-19. The specimen was peripheral blood. The chain couples TRBV7-9 to TRBJ1-2, with 10 bases aligning to TRBD1. Here the CDR3 DNA reads TGTGCCAGCAGCTTGGGTTCCGGGACAGGGGCATATGGCTACACCTTC. This codes for CASSLGSGTGAYGYTF.